These T cell receptor beta chains were read from a single sample in a study of blood T cells in healthy people across ages. TCRdb reanalysed the 5' RACE reads using MiXCR and keeps one entry per CDR3 protein. The sample yields approximately 790,000 distinct CDR3 sequences, around 68% seen once. Sequencing input: blood. These receptors all stem from a man younger than 40 in good health. Each CDR3 is given with its conserved first and last residue. The D gene is left open where the match is weak.

CDR3 protein	V gene	J gene	D gene
CASSFRDRYPGELFF	TRBV4-1	TRBJ2-2	NA
CSARARQGADNYGYTF	TRBV20-1	TRBJ1-2	TRBD1
CASSGSLAGSYEQYF	TRBV9	TRBJ2-7	TRBD2
CASSFAPDRYTFGSGQFF	TRBV12-3/TRBV12-4	TRBJ2-1	NA
CASSQDSAGVATDTQYF	TRBV3-1	TRBJ2-3	TRBD2
CASSQRTGGFYGYTF	TRBV4-2	TRBJ1-2	TRBD1
CSASTTDEQYF	TRBV20-1	NA	NA
CANTNGGRPGKSYEQYF	TRBV27	TRBJ2-7	NA
CASSYTGGTNTGELFF	TRBV7-2	TRBJ2-2	TRBD2
CASSLGQVVPPLHF	TRBV5-6	TRBJ1-6	TRBD1
CAILDTLGETQYF	TRBV10-3	TRBJ2-5	NA
CASSYSASYEQYF	TRBV6-5	TRBJ2-7	NA
CASSPIAGGDTQYF	TRBV7-2	TRBJ2-3	NA
CASSVARGLLGNEQFF	TRBV9	TRBJ2-1	NA
CASSLLTSGGDYVQETQYF	TRBV7-3	NA	TRBD2
CASRPPGHKSTDTQYF	TRBV2	TRBJ2-3	NA
CASSPGVRKSDEQYF	TRBV7-3	NA	NA
CASSTGEAYGYTF	TRBV18	TRBJ1-2	TRBD1
CSADGLAGYNEQFF	TRBV20-1	TRBJ2-1	TRBD2
CASSADRGLNNEQFF	TRBV2	TRBJ2-1	TRBD1
CASATYPLLNTEAFF	TRBV6-5	TRBJ1-1	NA
CASSSGHPTEAFF	TRBV7-3	TRBJ1-1	NA
CASSGLAGAQDIQYF	TRBV12-3/TRBV12-4	TRBJ2-4	TRBD2
CASGGGRDRDYNEQFF	TRBV28	TRBJ2-1	TRBD1
CSAVGQFNEKLFF	TRBV20-1	TRBJ1-4	TRBD1
CASSLVQEYTF	TRBV7-9	TRBJ1-2	NA
CASSLGRPPNNEQFF	TRBV7-2	TRBJ2-1	NA
CASSFRPSGVYNEQFF	TRBV5-1	TRBJ2-1	TRBD2
CASSYSKTGRNEQFF	TRBV6-5	TRBJ2-1	NA
CASSSDHEGPRGTQYF	TRBV7-2	TRBJ2-5	NA
CASNHYMDRGETQYF	TRBV7-9	TRBJ2-5	TRBD1
CSASLIGPGNQPQHF	TRBV20-1	TRBJ1-5	NA
CASSTPGQRNTEAFF	TRBV3-1	TRBJ1-1	TRBD1
CSASGGAGTYNEQFF	TRBV20-1	TRBJ2-1	TRBD2
CSAVPGTRTYEQYF	TRBV20-1	TRBJ2-7	NA
CSAGLGGALHF	TRBV20-1	TRBJ1-6	NA
CSASRVGFTGYEQYF	TRBV20-1	NA	NA
CSAPRPHTGGAGYEQYF	TRBV20-1	TRBJ2-7	TRBD1
CSANPAGATYEQYF	TRBV20-1	NA	TRBD2
CASSRTGLRETQYF	TRBV6-6	TRBJ2-5	NA
CASSDLGGPYEQYF	TRBV25-1	TRBJ2-7	NA
CASSAAGTTHNEQFF	TRBV5-5	TRBJ2-1	NA
CSVERVRTGELFF	TRBV29-1	TRBJ2-2	NA
CASNSGSRETQYF	TRBV9	TRBJ2-5	NA
CASSPRLAGDTQYF	TRBV27	TRBJ2-3	TRBD2
CASSRILSSGNTIYF	TRBV3-1	TRBJ1-3	NA
CASSFRQKWETQYF	TRBV5-1	TRBJ2-5	NA
CASSLDGLNTEAFF	TRBV5-1	TRBJ1-1	NA
CASSLGDAQYF	TRBV12-3/TRBV12-4	TRBJ2-3	NA
CASSMVQGAGQPQHF	TRBV19	TRBJ1-5	TRBD1
CASSSFGQGQETQYF	TRBV5-6	TRBJ2-5	TRBD1